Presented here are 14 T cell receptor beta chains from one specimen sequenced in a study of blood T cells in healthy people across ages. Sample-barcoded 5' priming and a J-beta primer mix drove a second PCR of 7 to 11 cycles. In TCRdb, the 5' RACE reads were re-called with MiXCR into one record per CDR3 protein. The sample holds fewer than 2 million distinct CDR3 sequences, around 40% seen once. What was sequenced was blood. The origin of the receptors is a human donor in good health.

CDR3 in amino acids: CASSLESPEQFF. Written as DNA, the CDR3 is TGTGCCAGCAGCTTAGAATCCCCTGAGCAGTTCTTC. The V gene is TRBV7-9, the J gene TRBJ2-1; the D is unclear. The CDR3 has 12 amino acids. The V and J ends lost 1 base and 9 bases respectively, with 7 bases between them. Germline CDR1 is SEHNR and CDR2 is FQNEAQ (reference sequence).

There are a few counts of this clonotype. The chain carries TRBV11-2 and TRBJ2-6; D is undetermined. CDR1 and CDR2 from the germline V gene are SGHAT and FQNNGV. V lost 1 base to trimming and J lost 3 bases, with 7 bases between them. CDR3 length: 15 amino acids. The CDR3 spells CASSLVSFGANVLTF. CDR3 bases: TGTGCCAGCAGCTTAGTATCGTTTGGGGCCAACGTCCTGACTTTC.

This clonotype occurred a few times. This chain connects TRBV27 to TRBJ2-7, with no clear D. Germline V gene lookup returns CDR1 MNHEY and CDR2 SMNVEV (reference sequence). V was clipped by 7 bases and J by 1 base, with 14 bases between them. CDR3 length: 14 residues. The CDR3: CASNPGGRSYEQYF. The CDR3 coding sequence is TGTGCCAGCAACCCGGGCGGCAGATCCTACGAGCAGTACTTC.

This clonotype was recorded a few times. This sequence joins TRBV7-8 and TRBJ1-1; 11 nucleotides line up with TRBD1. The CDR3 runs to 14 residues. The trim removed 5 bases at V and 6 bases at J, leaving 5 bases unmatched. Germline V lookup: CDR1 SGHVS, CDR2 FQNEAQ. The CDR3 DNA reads TGTGCCAGCAGCGATCGGACAGGGGGCTCTGAAGCTTTCTTT. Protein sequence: CASSDRTGGSEAFF.

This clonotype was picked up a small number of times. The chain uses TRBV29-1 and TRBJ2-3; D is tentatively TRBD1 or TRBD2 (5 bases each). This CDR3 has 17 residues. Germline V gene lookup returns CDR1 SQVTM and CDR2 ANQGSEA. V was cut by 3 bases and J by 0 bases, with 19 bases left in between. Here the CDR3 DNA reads TGCAGCGTTGATGGTATTATGGGGGTCTCTAGCACAGATACGCAGTATTTT. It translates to CSVDGIMGVSSTDTQYF.

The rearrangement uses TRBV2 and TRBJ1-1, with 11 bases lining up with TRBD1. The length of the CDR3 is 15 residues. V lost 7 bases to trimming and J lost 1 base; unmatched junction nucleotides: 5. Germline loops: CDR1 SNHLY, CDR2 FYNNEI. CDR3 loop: CASTGTGGGNTEAFF. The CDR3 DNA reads TGTGCCAGCACCGGGACAGGGGGAGGGAACACTGAAGCTTTCTTT.

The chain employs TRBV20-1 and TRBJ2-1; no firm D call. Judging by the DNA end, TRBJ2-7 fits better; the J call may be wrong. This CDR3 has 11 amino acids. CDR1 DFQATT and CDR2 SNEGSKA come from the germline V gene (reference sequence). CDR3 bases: TGCAGTGCTAATAGGGCCTACGAGCAGTACTTC. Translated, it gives CSANRAYEQYF.

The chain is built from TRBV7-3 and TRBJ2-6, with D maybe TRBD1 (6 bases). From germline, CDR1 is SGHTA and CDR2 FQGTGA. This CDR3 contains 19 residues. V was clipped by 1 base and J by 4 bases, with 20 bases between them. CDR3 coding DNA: TGTGCCAGCAGCTTAAACGGGTTAGGCAGGGGTGGCGGGGCCAACGTCCTGACTTTC. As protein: CASSLNGLGRGGGANVLTF.

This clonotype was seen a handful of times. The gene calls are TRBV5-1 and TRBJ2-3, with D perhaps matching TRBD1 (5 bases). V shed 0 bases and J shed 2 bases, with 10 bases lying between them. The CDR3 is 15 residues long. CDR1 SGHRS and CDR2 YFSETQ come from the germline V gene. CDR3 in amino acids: CASSLARQLTDTQYF. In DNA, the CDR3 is TGCGCCAGCAGCTTGGCTAGACAGCTCACAGATACGCAGTATTTT. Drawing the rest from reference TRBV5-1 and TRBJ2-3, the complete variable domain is KAGVTQTPRYLIKTRGQQVTLSCSPISGHRSVSWYQQTPGQGLQFLFEYFSETQRNKGNFPGRFSGRQFSNSRSEMNVSTLELGDSALYLCASSLARQLTDTQYFGPGTRLTVL.

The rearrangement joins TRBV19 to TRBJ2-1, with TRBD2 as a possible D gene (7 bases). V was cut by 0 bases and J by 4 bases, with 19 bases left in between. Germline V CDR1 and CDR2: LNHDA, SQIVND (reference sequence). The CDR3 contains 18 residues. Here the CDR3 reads CASSIDRIPGGGYNEQFF. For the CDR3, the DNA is TGTGCCAGTAGTATAGATCGGATTCCGGGGGGCGGGTACAATGAGCAGTTCTTC. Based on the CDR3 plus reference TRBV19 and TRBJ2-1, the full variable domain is DGGITQSPKYLFRKEGQNVTLSCEQNLNHDAMYWYRQDPGQGLRLIYYSQIVNDFQKGDIAEGYSVSREKKESFPLTVTSAQKNPTAFYLCASSIDRIPGGGYNEQFFGPGTRLTVL.

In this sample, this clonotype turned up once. This chain's CDR3 is CASSLSRVSGDEQFF. The CDR3 coding sequence is TGTGCCAGCAGCTTAAGCAGGGTCTCAGGCGATGAGCAGTTCTTC. This chain uses TRBV7-6 with TRBJ2-1, with a weak D call TRBD1 (5 bases). V lost 2 bases, J lost 8 bases, and 16 bases lay in between. The CDR3 contains 15 residues. Germline V CDR1 and CDR2: SGHVS, FNYEAQ.

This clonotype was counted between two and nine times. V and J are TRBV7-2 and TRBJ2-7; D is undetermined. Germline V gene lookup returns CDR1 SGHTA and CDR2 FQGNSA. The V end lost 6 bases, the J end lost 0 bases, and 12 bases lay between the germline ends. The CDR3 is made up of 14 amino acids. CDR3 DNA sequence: TGTGCCAGCAGTCCCCGGGCCCCCTCCTACGAGCAGTACTTC. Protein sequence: CASSPRAPSYEQYF.

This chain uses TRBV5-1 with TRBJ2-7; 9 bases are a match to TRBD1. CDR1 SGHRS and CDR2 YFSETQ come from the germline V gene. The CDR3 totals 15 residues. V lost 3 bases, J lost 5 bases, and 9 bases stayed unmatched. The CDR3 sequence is CASSSQGALLDEQYF. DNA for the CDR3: TGCGCCAGCAGCTCACAGGGGGCACTGCTGGACGAGCAGTACTTC.

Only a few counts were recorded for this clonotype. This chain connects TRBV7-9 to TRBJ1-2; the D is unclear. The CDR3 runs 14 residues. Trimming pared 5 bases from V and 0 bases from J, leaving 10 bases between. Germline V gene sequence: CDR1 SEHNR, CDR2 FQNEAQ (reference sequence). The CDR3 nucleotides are TGTGCCAGCAGCCGACTTAACACTAACTATGGCTACACCTTC. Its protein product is CASSRLNTNYGYTF.